This T cell receptor beta chain was obtained from a study of T-cell memory formation after mild COVID-19. This clonotype was detected only a few times. Constant-segment primers and 5'RACE yielded cDNA libraries for TCR alpha and TCR beta, each carrying sample barcodes and UMIs. A single record per CDR3 protein comes from TCRdb applying MiXCR to the 5' RACE reads. The profile shows roughly 400,000 distinct CDR3 sequences, roughly 18% of them singletons. Trimming at V came to 4 bases and at J to 3 bases, leaving 5 bases not matched to a gene. Germline V gene lookup returns CDR1 SGDLS and CDR2 YYNGEE. This CDR3 spans 14 amino acids.

This clonotype was obtained from a man aged 18 to 29 who had mild COVID-19 (a few samples of this study predate the infection). Cell type and time point are not known. The chain employs TRBV9 and TRBJ2-7; 9 positions agree with TRBD2. Sequenced: PBMCs or a T cell subset sorted from them (not recorded which). CDR3: CASSRASGVYEQYV. In DNA form, the CDR3 reads TGTGCCAGCAGCAGGGCTAGCGGGGTCTACGAGCAGTACGTC.